This entry lists 9 T cell receptor beta chains sequenced from one sample in a study of T cell repertoires in cytomegalovirus infection (dated by TCRdb to between 2017 and 2020). For these TCRs, the target antigens are not known. The sample was run on an Illumina HiSeq 1500. TCRdb reran the public reads through fastp at Q25 and MiXCR, keeping productive beta chains. CDR3 protein duplicates are merged, each entry listing the most common genes and DNA. This sample comprises approximately 990,000 distinct CDR3 sequences, less than 35% of them detected only once. The ten largest clones take up over 11% of the sample. According to the study, the label for this sample's treatment or condition signals: in vitro stimulation with specific CMV peptide epitopes to enrich CMV-specific T cells. The specimen comprised cultured CD8+ T cells from PBMCs, sampled from culture after CMV antigen stimulation. These receptor sequences come from a human donor in good health (CMV status not recorded). Some clones in this sample may be carry-over from other donors' samples.

The chain combines TRBV27 with TRBJ2-3; D ambiguous. The CDR3 sequence is 13 residues long. Trimming stripped 5 bases from V and 2 bases from J, with 8 bases between. Germline V gene lookup returns CDR1 MNHEY and CDR2 SMNVEV (reference sequence). The DNA for the CDR3 is TGTGCCAGCAGTATCTCTTTCACAGATACGCAGTATTTT. It codes for CASSISFTDTQYF.

This clonotype has a handful of counts. This chain uses TRBV18 with TRBJ1-4; unclear D gene. CDR3 length: 13 residues. V was trimmed by 3 bases and J by 2 bases, leaving 4 bases between them. The germline V gene has CDR1 KGHSH and CDR2 LQKENI. In DNA, the CDR3 is TGTGCCAGCTCACCGTCCACTAATGAAAAACTGTTTTTT. This encodes CASSPSTNEKLFF.

The chain couples TRBV12-3 or TRBV12-4 to TRBJ2-1, with a possible D match to TRBD1 (6 bases). This CDR3 spans 21 amino acids. Trimming removed 3 bases from V and 2 bases from J, with 29 bases in between. In DNA, the CDR3 is TGTGCCAGCAGTTTTATAGTCTTAAGACAGGATCTCCGGACCCCCTACAATGAGCAGTTCTTC. Translating it yields CASSFIVLRQDLRTPYNEQFF.

This clonotype was counted only a few times. The genes are TRBV7-2 and TRBJ2-6; perhaps TRBD1 as D (6 bases). The ends were cut back, 1 base at V and 0 bases at J, with 13 bases in the middle. The germline V gene has CDR1 SGHTA and CDR2 FQGNSA. This CDR3 has 18 amino acids. Here the CDR3 reads CASSLDQGTLSGANVLTF. The CDR3 bases are TGTGCCAGCAGCTTAGATCAGGGGACCCTCTCTGGGGCCAACGTCCTGACTTTC.

In this sample, this clonotype turned up a few times. The chain has TRBV19 and TRBJ2-1, with a possible D match to TRBD2 (6 bases). From germline, CDR1 is LNHDA and CDR2 SQIVND (reference sequence). The CDR3 loop spans 15 amino acids. V was pared by 5 bases and J by 2 bases, with 13 bases between. The CDR3 is CASSLGTPTYNEQFF. The CDR3 DNA reads as TGTGCCAGTAGTCTCGGGACTCCCACCTACAATGAGCAGTTCTTC.

This clonotype occurred a few times. A much larger clone lies one base from this, so it may be a read error. The chain carries TRBV5-5 and TRBJ2-1; maybe TRBD1 (6 bases). CDR1 and CDR2 from the germline V gene are SGHKS and YYEKEE (reference sequence). The ends were cut back, 4 bases at V and 7 bases at J, with 9 bases in the middle. The CDR3 spans 12 residues. DNA for the CDR3: TGTGCCAGCAGCGTAACAGGGAATGAGCAGTTCTTC. Translating gives CASSVTGNEQFF.

This clonotype has just a few counts. V gene TRBV27 combines with J gene TRBJ2-2; 10 bases line up with TRBD2. V was clipped by 5 bases and J by 6 bases; unmatched bases: 9. Germline CDR1 reads MNHEY; CDR2 reads SMNVEV (reference sequence). CDR3 length equals 16 residues. CDR3 loop: CASSGAPGTSAGELFF. The CDR3 DNA reads as TGTGCCAGCAGTGGTGCTCCCGGGACTAGCGCCGGGGAGCTGTTTTTT.

This rearrangement joins TRBV27 to TRBJ1-5, with 8 bases fitting TRBD1. The CDR3 length is 17 residues. V lost 5 bases, J lost 3 bases, and 12 bases stayed unmatched. The germline V gene encodes CDR1 MNHEY and CDR2 SMNVEV (reference sequence). CDR3 DNA sequence: TGTGCCAGCAGTCTGAAATGGACAGGGAGGAACAATCAGCCCCAGCATTTT. It codes for CASSLKWTGRNNQPQHF.

Ten or more counts support this clonotype. The rearrangement joins TRBV6-6 to TRBJ2-7; TRBD1 aligns across 7 bases. This CDR3 comprises 13 residues. Trimming removed 10 bases from V and 3 bases from J; junction bases left unmatched: 9. Germline assignment: CDR1 MNHNY and CDR2 SVGAGI (reference sequence). CDR3 protein: CATGYGTDYEQYF. Written as DNA, the CDR3 is TGTGCCACCGGCTACGGGACAGACTACGAGCAGTACTTC.